This T cell receptor (beta chain) was documented in a study of shared clonotypes between healthy human individuals (TCRdb year 2020). Regarding the research as a whole: A few men and two women, aged 18 to 49 years, made up the cohort. Each donor's leukapheresis produced roughly between about 0.85 and 10 billion PBMCs. For each donor, CD4 naive and CD4 memory were each run on three plates, CD8 naive on two plates, and CD8 memory on one plate. To increase sequencing depth and limit assay-specific biases, TCR repertoire library preparation and sequencing were carried out by different laboratories using diverse techniques. The study deeply sequenced blood TCR repertoires of five healthy adults to estimate repertoire size and the extent of clonotype sharing between individuals. What the study reported, not specific to this receptor: Sampling was restricted to blood, and TCR repertoires in tissue are likely to differ from TCR repertoires in blood. Because the study included a small number of donors, the genetic and exposure-history diversity represented was limited. Even with the large sequencing depth, rarefaction of the sorted-subset datasets indicated that sequencing was incomplete. Clonotypes shared by all four sorted-subset donors showed higher generation probabilities than non-shared clonotypes. Based on pairwise subsampling, the degree of clonotype sharing among donors was expected to be affected by sequencing depth. Naive subsets generally had larger estimated clonotype richness than memory subsets did. When a handful of donors were compared, the shared fraction of clonotypes was roughly 4.8% for naive CD4, roughly 3.3% for naive CD8, 2% to 2.5% for memory CD4, and 0.3% to 0.5% for memory CD8.

V gives up 1 base and J gives up 4 bases, and the segment between their germline ends measures 11 bases. Reading the germline V gene gives CDR1 SGHTA and CDR2 FQGNSA. The CDR3 sequence holds 15 residues, the cysteine and phenylalanine included. Of all the DNA, just the CDR3 is kept, 45 bases in frame from base 1. Using the deep immunoSEQ assay, TCR CDR3 regions were amplified from genomic DNA by multiplex PCR. Genomic DNA extracted from each cell subset was distributed evenly over all wells of several immunoSEQ 96-well plates, and each plate served as one replicate. For sorted subsets, around 0.2 ug of genomic DNA, equivalent to around 31,000 T cell genomes, went into each replicate PCR. Purified libraries were measured with a Qubit 3.0 fluorometer, size-checked on a Bioanalyzer 2100, and measured again with the KAPA Library Quantification kit. Every immunoSEQ 96-well plate was sequenced on a separate single-read 150-cycle Illumina NextSeq 550 flow cell. In the paper's pipeline: The immunoSEQ output contained only junctional sequences without quality scores, so filtering could not match that applied to full-length reads. To assign V/J genes and CDR3, sequences were annotated against IMGT germline references using PyIR, a Python wrapper for IgBLAST v1.9. Reads were filtered out if the reads had weak V/J assignments (E-value above 1e-6), no CDR3, stop codons, out-of-frame junctions, or ambiguous translated residues. V3J clonotypes were defined as sequences sharing an identical inferred V gene, J gene, and CDR3 amino acid sequence. To compute the percentage overlap between repertoires, the number of shared unique clonotypes was divided by the size of the smaller repertoire. Repertoire richness was assessed with RTK rarefaction, the Chao1 estimator, and Recon v2.1 estimates of unobserved clonotypes. OLGA was used to compute generation probabilities for all TCRbeta clonotypes that the gDNA method yielded from several donors. TCRdb took over this immuneACCESS table, retaining in-frame rearrangements with V and J assigned. Such tables are incomplete; in checked studies, under half of the missing clones stem from an unresolved V gene, and the remainder is unexplained. V and J calls and clone size are as listed in that table; D and trimming were resolved from the DNA. This sample has over a million clones in its table, and approximately 80% of those were observed once. Clones ranked in the top ten supply 0.4% to 0.55% of the sample.

Details on this clone: Its antigen is not yet known. No base quality information exists; no much larger clone differs at one position.

The donors were healthy, HIV-negative adults with no recently reported acute infections or vaccinations. Every donor was a Caucasian adult living in Nashville, Tennessee, USA. CD4+ T cells were enriched by magnetic negative selection, after which naive cells were positively selected on CD45RA and the negative fraction was taken as the memory subset. Blood was obtained by leukapheresis, after which PBMCs were separated by Ficoll-Histopaque density gradient centrifugation and cryopreserved in liquid nitrogen vapor phase. Analytical flow cytometry was used to check the purity and quantity of every magnetically sorted T cell population. Genomic DNA was isolated from every sorted fraction and measured by UV absorbance on a Nanodrop 2000c.

The chain employs TRBV7-2 and TRBJ2-1, with TRBD2 perhaps the D gene, on 6 matching bases. The origin of this receptor is a man aged 18 to 30 in good health. Some clones in this sample may be carry-over from other donors' samples. Sequencing was done on a sample of memory CD4+ T cells from PBMCs. In the paper's terms, the cell subset or site label means: CD45RA-negative fraction. CDR3 sequence: CASSLERRGYNEQFF. The nucleotides read TGTGCCAGCAGCTTAGAAAGGCGGGGATACAATGAGCAGTTCTTC.